This T cell receptor (beta chain) was captured in a study of cytomegalovirus exposure and HLA in healthy donors. Study context: Early release data held 85 million to 95 million unique TCRs from HLA-typed donors.

General study points: TCR beta chain V- and J-gene trimming was linked, in a later analysis, to a missense variant in DCLRE1C.

Details on this clone: Antigen unknown.

Amplification used 60 Vbeta primers and 13 Jbeta primers. TCRdb's copy holds only in-frame clones and misses some; the assay was immunoSEQ multiplex PCR. The sample contains some 65,000 clones, roughly 70% of which appear only once. Despite likely unrecorded immune exposures, the donors were nominally healthy at the time of sampling. Germline V gene data show CDR1 as SGDLS and CDR2 as YYNGEE. CDR3 length: 15 amino acids. The ends were cut back, 2 bases at V and 2 bases at J, with 12 bases in the middle. V usage is TRBV9 and J usage is TRBJ2-3; no definite D call. Material: PBMCs. The receptor was derived from a woman under 40 in good health and CMV-seronegative. The CDR3 is CASSVSGILTDTQYF. As DNA, the CDR3 is TGTGCCAGCAGCGTTTCAGGAATACTCACAGATACGCAGTATTTT.